This record concerns one TCR beta chain sequence. Its specific antigen is unknown. Per-base quality was not reported, and no clone a single base away is much larger than it. Each donor gave one peripheral blood draw, averaging approximately 0.12 L, which was collected into heparinised tubes. A BD FACSAria II was used to sort naive, central memory, regulatory and stem cell-like memory CD4+ T cells with a panel that included CD45RO, CCR7, CD25, CD127, CD95 and CD27. All sorted populations exceeded 95% purity. Right away, PBMCs were isolated by Lymphoprep density gradient centrifugation and were stained directly, with no culture step. Samples were stained and sorted in pairs, with one healthy donor and one patient per experiment, so that batch effects were minimized. This sample was taken from a study of beta chain features in type 1 diabetes (dated by TCRdb to 2016 to 2019). A note on the overall study: Patients and healthy donors did not differ in mean age, gender distribution, total cell number or subset yield. Regulatory and stem cell-like memory subsets were isolated from only 8 patients and 8 healthy donors, whereas naive and central memory subsets came from all 30 or so donors. A total of roughly 100 million sorted cells were examined across all samples, and the number of cells per subset was strongly correlated with RNA yield. The study compared the TCRB repertoires of sorted circulating CD4+ T cell subsets in recently diagnosed type 1 diabetes patients with those in matched healthy donors.

The entire isolated RNA was reverse transcribed using the High Capacity cDNA Reverse Transcription Kit, and thus expressed TCRB transcripts were sequenced. Deep immunoSEQ sequencing was performed on naive, central memory and regulatory T cell samples, with an average of roughly 3.6 million total reads per sample. Sorted cells were lysed in RLT buffer and RNA was extracted with DNase-treated RNeasy Micro or Mini kits, depending on cell number. Each cell subset was processed on its own to prevent cross-contamination, while patient and healthy donor samples were processed together. TCRB sequences were amplified from cDNA with the immunoSEQ multiplex PCR, producing 87-bp fragments spanning the CDR3 region. Sequencing of the amplicons was performed on the Illumina HiSeq platform. In the paper's pipeline: PCR bias was corrected computationally using synthetic template baselines, and reads within Hamming distance 2 were collapsed, with unmergeable singletons discarded. Reads were aligned against IMGT to assign V, D and J genes, CDR3 length and insertions or deletions at six rearrangement sites. Within each subset, clonotype counts were normalized to sorted cell number, and only after that were true diversity and Gini coefficients computed with the tcR R package. Repertoire sharing was quantified using the overlap coefficient calculated on TCRB nucleotide sequences. Out-of-frame TCRB sequences from naive cells were analyzed as a proxy for the pre-selection repertoire. TCRdb took over this immuneACCESS table, retaining in-frame rearrangements with V and J assigned. Such tables are incomplete; in checked studies, under half of the missing clones stem from an unresolved V gene, and the remainder is unexplained. From that table come the V and J calls and clone size; the DNA was used to work out D and trimming. This sample holds fewer than 350,000 clones; around 20% were observed only once. In total, the top ten clones hold about 0.044% of the sample.

Beyond this particular receptor, the publication reports: Naive, central memory and regulatory TCRB repertoires appeared to be more similar among patients than among healthy donors. At VDJ recombination sites, patients with type 1 diabetes made fewer insertions and deleted more nucleotides, a pattern implying thymic rearrangement abnormalities. Because small numbers of individuals were included in the HLA sub-analyses, any influence of HLA type on TCRB rearrangement was left unresolved. Type 1 diabetes patients showed a moderate but significant shortening of TCRB CDR3 length in all four CD4+ subsets. PCR might favor shorter templates, but patient and control samples were amplified and corrected together, so any skew would affect both groups equally. Because cDNA was sequenced instead of genomic DNA, activated cells with high expression could be over-represented, although the groups did not differ in activation or CD3 levels.

Specimen: naive CD4+ T cells from blood. According to the study, the label for this sample's cell subset or site signals: true naive CD4+ T cells. The sequence came from a woman younger than 30 in good health.

The CDR3 protein sequence reads: CASSFRQGGKETQYF. The nucleotide sequence is TGTGCCAGCAGTTTCAGACAGGGTGGGAAGGAGACCCAGTACTTC. The rearrangement joined TRBV7-2 to TRBJ2-5, with 7 bases aligning to TRBD1. Clipping removes 6 bases from V and 5 bases from J, with 12 as the unmatched junction base count. The CDR3 runs 15 amino acids, cysteine and phenylalanine included. The entry retains the CDR3 DNA only, 45 bases that are in frame from base 1. Looking up the germline V gene yields CDR1 SGHTA and CDR2 FQGNSA.